The present TCR beta chain was sequenced within a study of T cell clonotyping in hematopoietic cell transplantation. Study context: Pretransplant recipient samples were taken after cytoreduction. Study results and limitations: Higher Inverse Simpson Index values in graft donor and pretransplant recipient predicted broader posttransplant TCR diversity. Without cell sorting, CD4 versus CD8 contributions remain unresolved. After transplant, recipient diversity fell while pathologically expanded clonotypes grew through day 180.

The time point was: recipient sample about 28 days before transplant, after cytoreduction. Sequencing used immunoSEQ multiplex PCR; TCRdb keeps in-frame clones, though not all of them. The sample includes about 36,000 clones, roughly 96% seen only once; the top ten take around 1.5%. The V end lost 0 bases, the J end lost 5 bases, and 14 bases lay between the germline ends. CDR3 length equals 16 residues. Germline-derived CDR1 and CDR2 are LGHNA and YSLEER. Concerning this clone itself: Its antigen remains unknown.

The chain carries TRBV4-3 and TRBJ1-5, with a tentative D call TRBD1 (6 bases). Source: peripheral blood mononuclear cells, taken before stem cell transplant. The sequence was obtained from a man between 35 and 55 years old with chronic myeloid leukemia. Some clones in this sample may be carry-over from other donors' samples. CDR3 region: CASSQEVGDIYQPQHF. DNA for the CDR3: TGCGCCAGCAGCCAAGAGGTGGGGGACATCTATCAGCCCCAGCATTTT.